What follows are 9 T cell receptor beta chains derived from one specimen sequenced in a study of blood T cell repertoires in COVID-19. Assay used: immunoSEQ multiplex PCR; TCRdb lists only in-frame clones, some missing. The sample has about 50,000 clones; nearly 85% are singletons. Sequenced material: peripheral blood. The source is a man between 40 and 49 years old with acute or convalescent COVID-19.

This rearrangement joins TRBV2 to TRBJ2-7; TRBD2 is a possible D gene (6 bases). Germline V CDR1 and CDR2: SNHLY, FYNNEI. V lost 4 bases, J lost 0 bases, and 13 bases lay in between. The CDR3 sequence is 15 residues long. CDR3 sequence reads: CASSVGGESSYEQYF. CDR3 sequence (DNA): TGTGCCAGCAGTGTCGGGGGTGAGAGCTCCTACGAGCAGTACTTC.

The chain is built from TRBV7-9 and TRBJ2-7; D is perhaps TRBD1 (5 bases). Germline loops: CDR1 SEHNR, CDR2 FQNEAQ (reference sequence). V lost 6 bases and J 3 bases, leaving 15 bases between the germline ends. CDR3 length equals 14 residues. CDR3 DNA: TGTGCCAGCAGTCCCCGACAGAATTACTACGAGCAGTACTTC. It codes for CASSPRQNYYEQYF.

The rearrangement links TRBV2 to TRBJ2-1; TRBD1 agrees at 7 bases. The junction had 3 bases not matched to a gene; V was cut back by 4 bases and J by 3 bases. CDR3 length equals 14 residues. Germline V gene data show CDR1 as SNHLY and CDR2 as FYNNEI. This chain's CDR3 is CASSGAGGYNEQFF. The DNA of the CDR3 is TGTGCCAGCAGTGGGGCAGGGGGCTACAATGAGCAGTTCTTC.

This chain's CDR3 is CASSLGGVNTGELFF. The CDR3 region has the DNA TGTGCCAGCAGCTTAGGGGGGGTGAACACCGGGGAGCTGTTTTTT. The J gene is TRBJ2-2, the V gene TRBV7-8; TRBD2 might be the D (6 bases). The CDR3 has 15 residues. Germline loops: CDR1 SGHVS, CDR2 FQNEAQ. Between the trimmed V and J ends, which lost 1 base and 1 base, there was a span of 7 bases.

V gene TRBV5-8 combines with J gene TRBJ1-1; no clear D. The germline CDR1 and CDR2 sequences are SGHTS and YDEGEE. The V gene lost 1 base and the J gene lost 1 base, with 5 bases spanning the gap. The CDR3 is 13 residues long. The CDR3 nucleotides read TGTGCCAGCAGCTTGTTTAGGAACACTGAAGCTTTCTTT. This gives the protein CASSLFRNTEAFF.

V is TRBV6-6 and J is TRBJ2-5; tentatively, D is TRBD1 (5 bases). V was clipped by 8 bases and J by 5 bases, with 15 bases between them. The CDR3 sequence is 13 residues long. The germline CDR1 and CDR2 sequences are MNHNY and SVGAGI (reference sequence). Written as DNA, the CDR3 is TGTGCCAGCGCCTCTGCAGGGTCGGAGACCCAGTACTTC. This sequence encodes CASASAGSETQYF.

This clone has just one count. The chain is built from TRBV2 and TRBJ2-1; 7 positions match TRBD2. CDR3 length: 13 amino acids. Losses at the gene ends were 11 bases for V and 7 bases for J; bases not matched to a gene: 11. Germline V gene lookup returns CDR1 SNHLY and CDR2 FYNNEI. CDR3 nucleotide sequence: TGTGCCGGATCGACGGGAGGCAGAAATGAGCAGTTCTTC. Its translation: CAGSTGGRNEQFF.

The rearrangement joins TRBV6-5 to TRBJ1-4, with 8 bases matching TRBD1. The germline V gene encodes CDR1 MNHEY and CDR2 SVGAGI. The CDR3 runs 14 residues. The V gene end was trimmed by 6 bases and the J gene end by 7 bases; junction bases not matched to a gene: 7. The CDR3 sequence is CASRSRGRGEKLFF. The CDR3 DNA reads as TGTGCCAGCAGATCCAGGGGGCGCGGTGAAAAACTGTTTTTT.

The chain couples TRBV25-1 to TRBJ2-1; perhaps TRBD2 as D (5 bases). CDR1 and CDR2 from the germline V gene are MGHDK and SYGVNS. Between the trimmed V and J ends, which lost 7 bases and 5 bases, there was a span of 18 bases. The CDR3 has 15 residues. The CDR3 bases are TGTGCCAGCATGGGCTTCCGGGGTGGGGACAATGAGCAGTTCTTC. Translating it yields CASMGFRGGDNEQFF.